The following is a T cell receptor (beta chain) sequence with its context. Its target is unknown. This entry comes from a study of shared clonotypes between healthy human individuals. General study points: Relative to clonotypes present in all four donors, those not shared had lower generation probabilities.

On sorted subsets, replicate PCRs used 200 to 250 ng DNA, or 30,000 or so T cell genomes. The table came from immunoSEQ multiplex PCR; TCRdb's copy has only in-frame clones and leaves some out. The profile covers fewer than 3 million clones, with less than 95% appearing a single time and roughly 0.34% taken by the ten largest. The source of this sequence is a man aged 18 to 30 in good health. Some clones in this sample may be carry-over from other donors' samples. Sample: naive CD4+ T cells from PBMCs. Described subset: CD45RA+ positively selected.

This chain's CDR3 is CASSQLKWAKNTGELFF. CDR3 sequence (DNA): TGCGCCAGCAGCCAGCTCAAGTGGGCCAAGAACACCGGGGAGCTGTTTTTT. The chain carries TRBV4-3 and TRBJ2-2, with D unclear. There are 17 residues in the CDR3. V was pared by 3 bases and J by 1 base, with 15 bases between. CDR1 is LGHNA, CDR2 YSLEER, per germline.